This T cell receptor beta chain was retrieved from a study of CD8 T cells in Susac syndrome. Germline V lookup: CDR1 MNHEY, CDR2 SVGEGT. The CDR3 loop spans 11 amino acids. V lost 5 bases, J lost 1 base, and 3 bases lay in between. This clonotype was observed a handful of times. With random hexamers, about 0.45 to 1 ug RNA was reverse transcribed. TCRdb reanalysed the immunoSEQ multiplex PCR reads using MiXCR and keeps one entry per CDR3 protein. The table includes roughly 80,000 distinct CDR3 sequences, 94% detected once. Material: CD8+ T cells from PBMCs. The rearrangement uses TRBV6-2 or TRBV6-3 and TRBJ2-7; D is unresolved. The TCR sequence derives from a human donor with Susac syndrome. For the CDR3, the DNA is TGTGCCAGCAGTGTATCCTACGAGCAGTACTTC. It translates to CASSVSYEQYF.